A selection of T cell receptor beta chains follows, all from one sample in a study of blood T cell repertoires in COVID-19. Repertoires were generated with immunoSEQ multiplex PCR, while TCRdb's copy carries only in-frame clones and drops some. The sample yields under 350,000 clones, 85% seen once. Sequencing was done on a sample of peripheral blood. The receptors were sampled from a human donor in a cohort sampled during active COVID-19. Both conserved end residues are part of each CDR3. A D gene is named only where the DNA matches it firmly. The listing skips clone size in some rows; elsewhere it reads once, few, many or a size class.

CDR3aa: CASSSQYQAFF
CDR3nt: TGTGCCAGCAGCTCCCAGTACCAAGCTTTCTTT
abundance: .
v_gene: TRBV7-9
j_gene: TRBJ1-1
d_gene: .

CDR3aa: CASSRGQDWSEQFF
CDR3nt: TGTGCCAGCAGCCGGGGACAGGATTGGTCTGAGCAGTTCTTC
abundance: .
v_gene: TRBV5-8
j_gene: TRBJ2-1
d_gene: TRBD1

CDR3aa: CASRRSGRDTGELFF
CDR3nt: TGCGCCAGCAGGAGGAGCGGGAGGGACACCGGGGAGCTGTTTTTT
abundance: once
v_gene: TRBV10-1
j_gene: TRBJ2-2
d_gene: TRBD2

CDR3aa: CASSLNPSTAFYGYTF
CDR3nt: TGTGCCAGCAGTTTAAACCCCTCGACAGCTTTCTATGGCTACACCTTC
abundance: .
v_gene: TRBV28
j_gene: TRBJ1-2
d_gene: .

CDR3aa: CASSIIRNIQYF
CDR3nt: TGTGCCAGCAGCATCATCAGGAACATTCAGTACTTC
abundance: few
v_gene: TRBV7-2
j_gene: TRBJ2-4
d_gene: .

CDR3aa: CASSLYRGSDEKLFF
CDR3nt: TGCGCCAGCAGCTTGTACAGGGGATCGGATGAAAAACTGTTTTTT
abundance: .
v_gene: TRBV5-1
j_gene: TRBJ1-4
d_gene: TRBD1

CDR3aa: CASSTGTAYGYTF
CDR3nt: TGTGCCAGCAGCACTGGGACTGCTTATGGCTACACCTTC
abundance: .
v_gene: TRBV7-9
j_gene: TRBJ1-2
d_gene: .

CDR3aa: CASSSSLSGNTIYF
CDR3nt: TGTGCCAGCAGTTCTTCCCTCTCTGGAAACACCATATATTTT
abundance: .
v_gene: TRBV27
j_gene: TRBJ1-3
d_gene: .

CDR3aa: CASSYGRARNQPQHF
CDR3nt: TGTGCCAGCAGTTATGGCAGGGCGCGGAATCAGCCCCAGCATTTT
abundance: .
v_gene: TRBV6-2/TRBV6-3
j_gene: TRBJ1-5
d_gene: .

CDR3aa: CATTGQPNTEAFF
CDR3nt: TGTGCCACAACCGGACAGCCGAACACTGAAGCTTTCTTT
abundance: few
v_gene: TRBV10-3
j_gene: TRBJ1-1
d_gene: .

CDR3aa: CSVVGRGNYGYTF
CDR3nt: TGCAGCGTTGTTGGCAGGGGTAACTATGGCTACACCTTC
abundance: .
v_gene: TRBV29-1
j_gene: TRBJ1-2
d_gene: .

CDR3aa: CASRVAGGPDTQYF
CDR3nt: TGCGCCAGCAGGGTAGCGGGAGGGCCAGATACGCAGTATTTT
abundance: .
v_gene: TRBV4-1
j_gene: TRBJ2-3
d_gene: TRBD2

CDR3aa: CASTDWGGGSPLHF
CDR3nt: TGTGCCAGCACCGACTGGGGCGGCGGTTCACCCCTCCACTTT
abundance: .
v_gene: TRBV6-6
j_gene: TRBJ1-6
d_gene: .

CDR3aa: CASTFGQGAWETQYF
CDR3nt: TGTGCCAGCACCTTCGGACAGGGGGCATGGGAGACCCAGTACTTC
abundance: .
v_gene: TRBV6-5
j_gene: TRBJ2-5
d_gene: TRBD1

CDR3aa: CASSFSGGLGSEAFF
CDR3nt: TGTGCCAGCAGCTTCAGTGGGGGCCTGGGGTCTGAAGCTTTCTTT
abundance: .
v_gene: TRBV5-6
j_gene: TRBJ1-1
d_gene: .

CDR3aa: CASSLGGGGEQFF
CDR3nt: TGTGCCAGCAGCTTAGGGGGGGGAGGTGAGCAGTTCTTC
abundance: .
v_gene: TRBV7-2
j_gene: TRBJ2-1
d_gene: TRBD2

CDR3aa: CASSPTRSYEQYF
CDR3nt: TGTGCCAGCAGCCCGACTAGATCCTACGAGCAGTACTTC
abundance: many
v_gene: TRBV14
j_gene: TRBJ2-7
d_gene: .

CDR3aa: CATSSTGKEGYTF
CDR3nt: TGTGCCACCAGCAGCACAGGGAAAGAGGGCTACACCTTC
abundance: .
v_gene: TRBV15
j_gene: TRBJ1-2
d_gene: .

CDR3aa: CASSPKLSGSGHEQFF
CDR3nt: TGTGCCAGCTCACCGAAGCTCAGCGGGAGTGGCCATGAGCAGTTCTTC
abundance: few
v_gene: TRBV18
j_gene: TRBJ2-1
d_gene: TRBD2

CDR3aa: CASSIRAGASQPQHF
CDR3nt: TGTGCCAGTAGTATAAGGGCAGGGGCGTCTCAGCCCCAGCATTTT
abundance: .
v_gene: TRBV19
j_gene: TRBJ1-5
d_gene: .

CDR3aa: CASSIRGTYEQYF
CDR3nt: TGTGCCAGCAGCATTAGGGGCACCTACGAGCAGTACTTC
abundance: .
v_gene: TRBV2
j_gene: TRBJ2-7
d_gene: .

CDR3aa: CASSRVMFLTEAFF
CDR3nt: TGTGCCAGCAGCCGCGTTATGTTCCTCACTGAAGCTTTCTTT
abundance: .
v_gene: TRBV7-9
j_gene: TRBJ1-1
d_gene: .

CDR3aa: CASSPAGGEINTEAFF
CDR3nt: TGTGCCAGCTCACCCGCCGGGGGAGAAATAAACACTGAAGCTTTCTTT
abundance: .
v_gene: TRBV18
j_gene: TRBJ1-1
d_gene: .

CDR3aa: CASSTGFRGNTIYF
CDR3nt: TGTGCCAGCAGTACAGGGTTTCGCGGAAACACCATATATTTT
abundance: .
v_gene: TRBV13
j_gene: TRBJ1-3
d_gene: .

CDR3aa: CASSPGQRADGELFF
CDR3nt: TGCGCCAGCAGCCCCGGACAAAGGGCGGACGGGGAGCTGTTTTTT
abundance: .
v_gene: TRBV4-1
j_gene: TRBJ2-2
d_gene: .

CDR3aa: CAWSGQVSNQPQHF
CDR3nt: TGTGCCTGGAGTGGACAGGTTAGCAATCAGCCCCAGCATTTT
abundance: .
v_gene: TRBV30
j_gene: TRBJ1-5
d_gene: .

CDR3aa: CSAALDLYEQYF
CDR3nt: TGCAGCGCCGCGCTAGACCTCTACGAGCAGTACTTC
abundance: .
v_gene: TRBV29-1
j_gene: TRBJ2-7
d_gene: .

CDR3aa: CASSVDISQPQHF
CDR3nt: TGTGCCAGCAGTGTCGACATTTCCCAGCCCCAGCATTTT
abundance: .
v_gene: TRBV6-6
j_gene: TRBJ1-5
d_gene: .

CDR3aa: CATSDSSTDTQYF
CDR3nt: TGTGCCACCTCCGACAGCTCCACAGATACGCAGTATTTT
abundance: .
v_gene: TRBV6-5
j_gene: TRBJ2-3
d_gene: .

CDR3aa: CASSRRQAGLNEKLFF
CDR3nt: TGTGCCAGCAGCAGACGACAGGCTGGCCTTAATGAAAAACTGTTTTTT
abundance: .
v_gene: TRBV5-5
j_gene: TRBJ1-4
d_gene: .

CDR3aa: CASSQGLAGEQYF
CDR3nt: TGTGCCAGCAGCCAAGGACTAGCGGGAGAGCAGTACTTC
abundance: .
v_gene: TRBV3-1/TRBV3-2
j_gene: TRBJ2-7
d_gene: TRBD2

CDR3aa: CASVPNRGQLYGYTF
CDR3nt: TGTGCCAGCGTACCTAACAGGGGACAACTATATGGCTACACCTTC
abundance: .
v_gene: TRBV19
j_gene: TRBJ1-2
d_gene: TRBD1